The T cell receptor (beta chain) under discussion was sequenced for a study of T cell repertoires in cytomegalovirus infection. Trimming took off 4 bases at V and 0 bases at J, with 12 bases between the two ends. Germline values: CDR1 SGHTA, CDR2 FQGNSA. This CDR3 contains 15 residues. As regards this clonotype: Its matching antigen is unknown.

Each CDR3 protein gets one entry after TCRdb re-called the reads with MiXCR. The table includes fewer than 900,000 distinct CDR3 sequences, almost 30% detected once. Sequencing was performed on cultured CD8+ T cells from PBMCs, taken from culture after CMV antigen stimulation. The chain is built from TRBV7-2 and TRBJ1-1; unclear D gene. This receptor was identified in a human donor in good health (CMV status not recorded). Some clones in this sample may be carry-over from other donors' samples. CDR3 sequence: CASSSRTSLNTEAFF. CDR3 in DNA: TGTGCCAGCAGCTCGAGGACTTCTTTGAACACTGAAGCTTTCTTT.